The 26 T cell receptor beta chains below were found in one sample sequenced in a study of blood T cell repertoires in COVID-19. Sequencing was performed with immunoSEQ multiplex PCR; in TCRdb, only in-frame clones are kept and a portion is missing. The sample has 200,000 to 250,000 clones; 82% are singletons. Input material: peripheral blood. These receptors were collected from an older woman with COVID-19, enrolled during active disease.

V is TRBV29-1 and J is TRBJ1-2; 7 positions agree with TRBD1. The germline V gene has CDR1 SQVTM and CDR2 ANQGSEA. The length of the CDR3 is 13 residues. After removal of 6 bases from V and 3 bases from J, the junction contained 7 bases not matched to a gene. CDR3 DNA sequence: TGCAGCGTCGCCACAGGGGTAGACTATGGCTACACCTTC. Its protein product is CSVATGVDYGYTF. Looking up the rest from reference TRBV29-1 and TRBJ1-2 gives the full variable domain: SAVISQKPSRDICQRGTSLTIQCQVDSQVTMMFWYRQQPGQSLTLIATANQGSEATYESGFVIDKFPISRPNLTFSTLTVSNMSPEDSSIYLCSVATGVDYGYTFGSGTRLTVV.

The chain combines TRBV20-1 with TRBJ2-7; TRBD2 agrees at 10 bases. V was pared by 6 bases and J by 5 bases, with 13 bases of the junction left unmatched. Germline CDR1 DFQATT, CDR2 SNEGSKA (reference sequence). The CDR3 is 15 amino acids. The CDR3 reads CSASGALAGAHEQYF. As DNA, the CDR3 is TGCAGTGCAAGTGGTGCCCTAGCGGGAGCCCACGAGCAGTACTTC.

A few counts support this clone. Other DNA sequences of this sample code for an identical CDR3. The gene calls are TRBV29-1 and TRBJ1-5; 9 bases are a match to TRBD1. CDR3 length equals 13 residues. Trimming at V came to 4 bases and at J to 4 bases, leaving 2 bases not matched to a gene. The germline V gene encodes CDR1 SQVTM and CDR2 ANQGSEA. CDR3 loop: CSVGQGGNQPQHF. In DNA form, the CDR3 reads TGCAGCGTTGGACAGGGGGGTAATCAGCCCCAGCATTTT.

This clone was counted only a few times. The chain joins TRBV20-1 to TRBJ1-6, with TRBD1 matching 9 bases. V shed 3 bases and J 4 bases; nucleotides not matched to a gene: 4. Germline-derived CDR1 and CDR2 are DFQATT and SNEGSKA (reference sequence). The length of the CDR3 is 15 residues. The CDR3 is CSASPGQGYNSPLHF. CDR3 bases: TGCAGTGCTAGTCCGGGACAGGGTTATAATTCACCCCTCCACTTT.

The rearrangement links TRBV11-3 to TRBJ2-1, with D possibly being TRBD1 (6 bases). CDR3 size: 16 residues. Trimming stripped 1 base from V and 8 bases from J, with 18 bases between. Germline assignment: CDR1 SGHNT and CDR2 YENEEA. CDR3 residues: CASSLGQGRYQDEQFF. The CDR3 DNA is TGTGCCAGCAGCTTAGGCCAGGGGCGATATCAGGATGAGCAGTTCTTC.

The chain uses TRBV11-2 and TRBJ2-2, with D uncertain. CDR3 length equals 16 residues. The V end lost 5 bases, the J end lost 0 bases, and 13 bases lay between the germline ends. Germline V gives CDR1 SGHAT, CDR2 FQNNGV. The CDR3, as DNA: TGTGCCAGCAGCCGGCAGGCAGCTACGAACACCGGGGAGCTGTTTTTT. Residues: CASSRQAATNTGELFF.

The chain joins TRBV24-1 to TRBJ2-1, with TRBD1 matching 7 bases. V shed 5 bases, J shed 15 bases, and the junction held 6 bases outside the gene matches. Germline lookup yields CDR1 KGHDR and CDR2 SFDVKD. The CDR3 has 11 amino acids. The CDR3 coding sequence is TGTGCCACCAGTGGACTTACAGGGGCGTTCTTC. This encodes CATSGLTGAFF.

Notes on this clone: Mismatch with germline at one junction end may stem from a read error. The CDR3 loop reads CASSDGSYNEQFF. CDR3 sequence (DNA): TGTGCCAGTAGTGACGGGTCCTACAATGAGCAGTTCTTC. The chain combines TRBV2 with TRBJ2-1; unclear D gene. This CDR3 contains 13 residues. The germline gives CDR1 SNHLY, CDR2 FYNNEI.

The table lists this clone with a count of one. The chain has TRBV6-6 and TRBJ2-2; 8 positions match TRBD2. V shed 5 bases, J shed 6 bases, and the junction held 5 bases outside the gene matches. This CDR3 contains 14 residues. Germline V gene lookup returns CDR1 MNHNY and CDR2 SVGAGI (reference sequence). The chain's CDR3 is CASSRTSSAGELFF. CDR3 bases: TGTGCCAGCAGTCGGACTAGCTCGGCCGGGGAGCTGTTTTTT.

The chain couples TRBV3-1 (or the pseudogene TRBV3-2) to TRBJ1-3; D unclear. The CDR3 is 17 amino acids. V was clipped by 0 bases and J by 0 bases, with 12 bases between them. Germline assignment: CDR1 LGHDT and CDR2 YNNKEL (reference sequence). DNA for the CDR3: TGTGCCAGCAGCCAAGATCTAGGTAGATCCTCTGGAAACACCATATATTTT. Residues: CASSQDLGRSSGNTIYF.

V usage is TRBV5-1 and J usage is TRBJ2-2; a weak D match, TRBD2 (5 bases). Trimming took 5 bases from V and 2 from J, leaving 10 bases between them. Looked up from germline, CDR1 is SGHRS and CDR2 is YFSETQ. The CDR3 is 14 residues long. CDR3 DNA sequence: TGCGCCAGCAGAGGCGGGCAAAACACCGGGGAGCTGTTTTTT. Its protein product is CASRGGQNTGELFF. The whole variable domain, filled in from reference TRBV5-1 and TRBJ2-2, reads KAGVTQTPRYLIKTRGQQVTLSCSPISGHRSVSWYQQTPGQGLQFLFEYFSETQRNKGNFPGRFSGRQFSNSRSEMNVSTLELGDSALYLCASRGGQNTGELFFGEGSRLTVL.

J is TRBJ2-1 and V is TRBV27; 13 positions match TRBD2. The CDR3 spans 16 residues. Germline V gene sequence: CDR1 MNHEY, CDR2 SMNVEV (reference sequence). The V segment lost 3 bases and the J segment 9 bases; nucleotides outside the gene matches: 8. This CDR3 reads CASSFTSGRASGEQFF. Written as DNA, the CDR3 is TGTGCCAGCAGTTTTACTAGCGGGAGGGCCTCGGGTGAGCAGTTCTTC.

This sequence joins TRBV11-2 and TRBJ1-2, with TRBD1 matching over 7 bases. CDR3 length: 17 residues. The ends lost 0 bases at V and 5 bases at J; junction bases unmatched: 12. The germline V gene has CDR1 SGHAT and CDR2 FQNNGV. This CDR3 is CASSLDVRSGGDYGYTF. The CDR3 DNA sequence: TGTGCCAGCAGCTTAGATGTTCGCTCAGGGGGAGATTATGGCTACACCTTC.

The gene calls are TRBV6-5 and TRBJ2-7; 9 bases agree with TRBD2. This CDR3 contains 14 residues. Germline V lookup: CDR1 MNHEY, CDR2 SVGAGI. Trimming removed 6 bases from V and 6 bases from J; junction bases left unmatched: 9. The CDR3 loop reads CASSQVSGRGEQYF. For the CDR3, the DNA is TGTGCCAGCAGCCAAGTTAGCGGGAGAGGCGAGCAGTACTTC.

Turning to this clone: This sample includes further DNA sequences coding for the same CDR3. This rearrangement joins TRBV7-9 to TRBJ2-5; TRBD2 aligns across 7 bases. Germline trimming cut 5 bases from V and 2 bases from J; bases unmatched to any gene: 8. The CDR3 is 15 amino acids. Germline CDR1 SEHNR, CDR2 FQNEAQ (reference sequence). CDR3 sequence reads: CASSGGGLGQETQYF. DNA for the CDR3: TGTGCCAGCAGCGGGGGAGGGCTCGGGCAAGAGACCCAGTACTTC.

The V gene is TRBV30, the J gene TRBJ1-1; the D gene is possibly TRBD1 (6 bases). CDR1 is GTSNPN, CDR2 SVGIG, per germline (reference sequence). Trimming stripped 0 bases from V and 4 bases from J, with 6 bases between. CDR3 length equals 12 residues. The DNA of the CDR3 is TGTGCCTGGAGTGTACAGGGCACTGAAGCTTTCTTT. Translating it yields CAWSVQGTEAFF.

The chain combines TRBV27 with TRBJ2-1; TRBD1 aligns across 9 bases. J lost 2 bases, V lost 6 bases, and 8 bases had no gene match. Germline assignment: CDR1 MNHEY and CDR2 SMNVEV (reference sequence). The CDR3 runs to 16 residues. CDR3 protein: CASSQTGDRAYNEQFF. For the CDR3, the DNA is TGTGCCAGCAGCCAAACAGGGGACAGGGCCTACAATGAGCAGTTCTTC.

The chain couples TRBV19 to TRBJ1-5; no clear D. Trimming pared 7 bases from V and 2 bases from J, leaving 15 bases between. This CDR3 is 15 amino acids long. Germline lookup yields CDR1 LNHDA and CDR2 SQIVND (reference sequence). For the CDR3, the DNA is TGTGCCAGTACCCTAGTATACTTTGGCAATCAGCCCCAGCATTTT. Translation: CASTLVYFGNQPQHF.

Only a few counts were recorded for this clone. The chain employs TRBV5-1 and TRBJ1-1; perhaps TRBD1 as D (5 bases). This CDR3 has 16 residues. Trimming pared 1 base from V and 3 bases from J, leaving 16 bases between. Germline CDR1 reads SGHRS; CDR2 reads YFSETQ. Here the CDR3 DNA reads TGCGCCAGCAGCTTGTCATTGGCAGGGAGGGACACTGAAGCTTTCTTT. Protein sequence: CASSLSLAGRDTEAFF.

The chain recombines TRBV24-1 with TRBJ2-5; TRBD1 agrees at 7 bases. Unmatched junction bases numbered 4, after V lost 3 bases and J lost 1 base. Germline V gives CDR1 KGHDR, CDR2 SFDVKD. This CDR3 comprises 15 residues. This chain's CDR3 is CATSDHRDSQETQYF. CDR3 nucleotide sequence: TGTGCCACCAGTGATCACCGGGACAGCCAAGAGACCCAGTACTTC.

The rearrangement joins TRBV19 to TRBJ2-4; the D gene is possibly TRBD1 (5 bases). The V end was cut by 6 bases, the J end by 9 bases, with 12 bases between. The germline V gene has CDR1 LNHDA and CDR2 SQIVND (reference sequence). CDR3 length: 12 residues. CDR3 loop: CASRDPGRIQYF. The CDR3, as DNA: TGTGCCAGTAGGGACCCAGGGCGCATTCAGTACTTC.

The V gene is TRBV18, the J gene TRBJ2-7, with D perhaps matching TRBD1 (6 bases). The CDR3 has 14 residues. V lost 3 bases to trimming and J lost 0 bases, with 9 bases between them. Germline CDR1 and CDR2: KGHSH and LQKENI. As DNA, the CDR3 is TGTGCCAGCTCACCCCGGACAGTCTCCTACGAGCAGTACTTC. Protein product: CASSPRTVSYEQYF.

This chain uses TRBV2 with TRBJ2-7; D might be TRBD1 (6 bases). The V gene lost 4 bases and the J gene lost 3 bases, with 13 bases spanning the gap. The CDR3 totals 14 residues. Looked up from germline, CDR1 is SNHLY and CDR2 is FYNNEI. The CDR3 here is CASSGGQAYYEQYF. CDR3 DNA: TGTGCCAGCAGTGGGGGACAAGCCTACTACGAGCAGTACTTC. The variable domain in full, completed from reference TRBV2 and TRBJ2-7, reads EPEVTQTPSHQVTQMGQEVILRCVPISNHLYFYWYRQILGQKVEFLVSFYNNEISEKSEIFDDQFSVERPDGSNFTLKIRSTKLEDSAMYFCASSGGQAYYEQYFGPGTRLTVT.

The chain uses TRBV6-5 and TRBJ1-5, with 8 bases lining up with TRBD1. V shed 7 bases, J shed 2 bases, and the junction held 7 bases outside the gene matches. This CDR3 is built from 15 residues. Germline CDR1 reads MNHEY; CDR2 reads SVGAGI. The CDR3 loop reads CASTSETGGNQPQHF. CDR3 bases: TGTGCCAGCACATCCGAGACAGGGGGCAATCAGCCCCAGCATTTT.

V is TRBV6-5 and J is TRBJ1-2; 11 positions match TRBD1. With V trimmed by 2 bases and J by 7 bases, 6 bases remained unmatched. This CDR3 has 15 amino acids. The germline V gene has CDR1 MNHEY and CDR2 SVGAGI. CDR3 amino acids: CASSYGDRGWSGYTF. DNA of the CDR3: TGTGCCAGCAGTTACGGGGACAGGGGGTGGAGTGGCTACACCTTC.

The gene calls are TRBV19 and TRBJ2-2, with 7 bases that match TRBD1. The V segment lost 3 bases and the J segment 1 base; nucleotides outside the gene matches: 5. The V gene's germline CDR1 is LNHDA and CDR2 SQIVND (reference sequence). The length of the CDR3 is 16 residues. The CDR3 is CASSIYGTENTGELFF. The CDR3, as DNA: TGTGCCAGTAGTATCTACGGGACAGAGAACACCGGGGAGCTGTTTTTT.